The rows below give T cell receptor beta chains drawn from one sample of a study of blood T cell repertoires in COVID-19. Produced via immunoSEQ multiplex PCR; TCRdb's table is partial and in-frame only. Here the sample spans over 100,000 clones, around 83% being singletons. Sequencing was performed on peripheral blood. The receptors originated from a man between 70 and 80 years old with acute or convalescent COVID-19. The CDR3 runs from the conserved cysteine through the conserved F or W. D genes are given only for firm matches. Not every row has a clone size; where given, it reads once, few, many or a size class.

j_gene | d_gene | v_gene | abundance | CDR3aa | CDR3nt
TRBJ1-4 | TRBD1 | TRBV5-1 | few | CASSLTGEENEKLFF | TGCGCCAGCAGCTTGACAGGGGAAGAAAATGAAAAACTGTTTTTT
TRBJ2-5 | NA | TRBV2 | once | CASSGDQETQYF | TGTGCCAGTTCCGGGGACCAAGAGACCCAGTACTTC
TRBJ1-2 | TRBD1 | TRBV28 | NA | CASSTTGALNYGYTF | TGTGCCAGCAGTACCACAGGGGCCCTCAACTATGGCTACACCTTC
TRBJ2-7 | TRBD1 | TRBV5-1 | NA | CASSFTGTVPTYEQYF | TGCGCCAGCAGCTTCACCGGGACAGTCCCGACTTACGAGCAGTACTTC
TRBJ1-5 | NA | TRBV4-1 | NA | CASSQDMGGRWQPQHF | TGCGCCAGCAGCCAAGATATGGGGGGACGTTGGCAGCCCCAGCATTTT
TRBJ2-5 | NA | TRBV15 | NA | CATSSQQGRETQYF | TGTGCCACCAGCAGCCAACAGGGCCGAGAGACCCAGTACTTC
TRBJ2-1 | TRBD2 | TRBV6-5 | once | CASNLLAGGHNEQFF | TGTGCCAGCAACCTCCTAGCGGGGGGCCACAATGAGCAGTTCTTC
TRBJ1-1 | NA | TRBV4-2 | NA | CASSQRTEAFF | TGTGCCAGCAGCCAGCGGACTGAAGCTTTCTTT
TRBJ2-3 | TRBD2 | TRBV6-5 | NA | CASRLAGAQRDTQYF | TGTGCCAGCAGATTAGCGGGGGCCCAGCGGGATACGCAGTATTTT
TRBJ1-5 | NA | TRBV18 | NA | CASSQSANSNQPQHF | TGTGCCAGCTCACAGTCCGCGAATAGCAATCAGCCCCAGCATTTT
TRBJ1-6 | NA | TRBV6-6 | NA | CASRVGGEGSPLHF | TGTGCCAGCAGGGTGGGAGGAGAAGGTTCACCCCTCCACTTT
TRBJ2-7 | NA | TRBV6-6 | NA | CASTQGGQPQYF | TGTGCCAGCACCCAGGGGGGACAGCCGCAGTACTTC
TRBJ1-5 | TRBD1 | TRBV28 | NA | CATVTGDQPQHF | TGTGCCACCGTGACAGGGGATCAGCCCCAGCATTTT
TRBJ1-2 | TRBD1 | TRBV11-2 | NA | CASAGTENYGYTF | TGTGCCAGCGCCGGGACAGAGAACTATGGCTACACCTTC
TRBJ1-6 | NA | TRBV24-1 | NA | CATSVGRDYSPLHF | TGTGCCACCAGTGTCGGGAGGGATTATTCACCCCTCCACTTT
TRBJ1-1 | NA | TRBV24-1 | NA | CAAARGDTEAFF | TGTGCCGCCGCTCGGGGGGACACTGAAGCTTTCTTT
TRBJ1-5 | NA | TRBV12-3/TRBV12-4 | few | CASRHSNQPQHF | TGTGCCAGCAGACACAGCAATCAGCCCCAGCATTTT
TRBJ1-3 | NA | TRBV5-6 | NA | CASSSANTIYF | TGTGCCAGCAGCTCCGCGAACACCATATATTTT
TRBJ1-6 | NA | TRBV6-5 | NA | CASGLGRSPDSPPHF | TGTGCCAGCGGGCTAGGGAGAAGTCCAGATTCACCCCCCCACTTT
TRBJ1-2 | NA | TRBV20-1 | NA | CQRGVNYGYTF | TGCCAACGGGGGGTAAACTATGGCTACACCTTC
TRBJ1-5 | TRBD1 | TRBV28 | NA | CASSLRATGRNQPQHF | TGTGCCAGCAGTTTAAGGGCGACAGGGCGAAATCAGCCCCAGCATTTT
TRBJ2-3 | TRBD1 | TRBV10-3 | once | CASRQGEWDTQYF | TGTGCCTCCCGACAGGGGGAGTGGGATACGCAGTATTTT
TRBJ1-1 | NA | TRBV3-1/TRBV3-2 | NA | CASSQPGMGTEAFF | TGTGCCAGCAGCCAACCAGGGATGGGTACTGAAGCTTTCTTT
TRBJ2-3 | NA | TRBV27 | NA | CASVKQGGFDTQYF | TGTGCCAGCGTAAAACAGGGAGGGTTTGATACGCAGTATTTT
TRBJ1-1 | TRBD1 | TRBV5-1 | once | CASSSQGALIEAFF | TGCGCCAGCAGCTCACAGGGGGCCTTGATTGAAGCTTTCTTT
TRBJ2-3 | TRBD2 | TRBV5-1 | NA | CASSAPASGGPAGTQYF | TGCGCCAGCAGCGCCCCGGCTAGCGGGGGACCCGCGGGTACGCAGTATTTT
TRBJ1-5 | NA | TRBV27 | NA | CASSLGQGFQPQHF | TGTGCCAGCAGTTTGGGTCAGGGGTTTCAGCCCCAGCATTTT
TRBJ2-3 | TRBD2 | TRBV5-5 | once | CASSLEAGTSGSSTDTQYF | TGTGCCAGCAGCTTGGAGGCCGGGACTAGCGGGAGTAGCACAGATACGCAGTATTTT
TRBJ2-7 | NA | TRBV30 | NA | CAWSVPTGGYSYEQYF | TGTGCCTGGAGTGTACCTACGGGGGGCTACTCCTACGAGCAGTACTTC
TRBJ1-5 | NA | TRBV2 | NA | CASRTPGQGPPQHF | TGTGCCAGCAGAACACCGGGACAAGGACCGCCCCAGCATTTT
TRBJ1-3 | TRBD1 | TRBV7-9 | NA | CASSPGTGERNTIYF | TGTGCCAGCAGCCCCGGGACAGGGGAACGAAACACCATATATTTT